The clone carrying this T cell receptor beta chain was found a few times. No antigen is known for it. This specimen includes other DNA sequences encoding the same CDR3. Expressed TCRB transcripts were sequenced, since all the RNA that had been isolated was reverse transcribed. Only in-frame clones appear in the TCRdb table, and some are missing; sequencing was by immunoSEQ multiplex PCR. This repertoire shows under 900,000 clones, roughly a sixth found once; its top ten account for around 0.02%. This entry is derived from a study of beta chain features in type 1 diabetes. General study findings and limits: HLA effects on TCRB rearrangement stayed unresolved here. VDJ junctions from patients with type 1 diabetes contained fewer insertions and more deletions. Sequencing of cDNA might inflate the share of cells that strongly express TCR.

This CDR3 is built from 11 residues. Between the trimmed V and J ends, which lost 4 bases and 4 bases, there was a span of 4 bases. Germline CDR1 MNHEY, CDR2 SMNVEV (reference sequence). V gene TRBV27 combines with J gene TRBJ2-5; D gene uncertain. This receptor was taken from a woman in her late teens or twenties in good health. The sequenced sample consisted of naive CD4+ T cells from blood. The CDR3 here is CASSSRETQYF. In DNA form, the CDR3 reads TGTGCCAGCAGTTCAAGAGAGACCCAGTACTTC.